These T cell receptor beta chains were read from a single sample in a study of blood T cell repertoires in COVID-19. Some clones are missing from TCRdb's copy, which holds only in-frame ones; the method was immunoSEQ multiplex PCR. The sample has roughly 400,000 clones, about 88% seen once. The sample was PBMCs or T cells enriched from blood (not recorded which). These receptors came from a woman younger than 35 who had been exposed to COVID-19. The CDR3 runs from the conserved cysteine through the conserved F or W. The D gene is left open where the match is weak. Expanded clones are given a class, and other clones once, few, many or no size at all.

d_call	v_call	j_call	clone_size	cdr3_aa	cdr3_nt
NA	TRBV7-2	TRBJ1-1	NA	CASSDTTGFGTEAFF	TGTGCCAGCAGCGATACTACAGGGTTCGGGACTGAAGCTTTCTTT
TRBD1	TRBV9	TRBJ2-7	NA	CASSPRDRAIGYEQYF	TGTGCCAGCAGCCCTAGGGACAGGGCAATAGGCTACGAGCAGTACTTC
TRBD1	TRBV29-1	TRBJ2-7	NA	CSVKPGQTYEQYF	TGCAGCGTCAAACCGGGACAGACTTACGAGCAGTACTTC
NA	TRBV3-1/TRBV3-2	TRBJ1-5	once	CASSQDFGSGSNQPQHF	TGTGCCAGCAGCCAAGACTTCGGATCAGGGAGCAATCAGCCCCAGCATTTT
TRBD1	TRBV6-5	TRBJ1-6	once	CASSPGQALSPLHF	TGTGCCAGCAGTCCGGGACAGGCGCTTTCACCCCTCCACTTT
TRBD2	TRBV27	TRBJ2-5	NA	CASSHLGGVGPETQYF	TGTGCCAGCAGTCACCTCGGGGGGGTAGGCCCAGAGACCCAGTACTTC
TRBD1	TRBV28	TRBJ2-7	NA	CASKQGAGPYEQYF	TGTGCCAGCAAACAGGGGGCAGGGCCCTACGAGCAGTACTTC
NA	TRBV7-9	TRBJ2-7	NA	CASSLADEQYF	TGTGCCAGCAGCTTGGCCGACGAGCAGTACTTC
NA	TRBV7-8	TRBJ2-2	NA	CASSFAGNTGELFF	TGTGCCAGCAGCTTTGCGGGAAACACCGGGGAGCTGTTTTTT
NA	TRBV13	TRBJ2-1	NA	CASSLAGQRNNEQFF	TGTGCCAGCAGCTTAGCTGGACAGCGGAACAATGAGCAGTTCTTC
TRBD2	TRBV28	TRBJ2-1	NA	CASSFPGLAYNEQFF	TGTGCCAGCAGCTTTCCCGGACTAGCCTACAATGAGCAGTTCTTC
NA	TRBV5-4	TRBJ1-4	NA	CATHRATNEKLFF	TGTGCCACACACAGGGCAACTAATGAAAAACTGTTTTTT
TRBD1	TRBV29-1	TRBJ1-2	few	CSVTRDRGLEGYTF	TGCAGCGTTACCCGGGACAGAGGATTAGAAGGCTACACCTTC
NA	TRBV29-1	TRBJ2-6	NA	CSAESGSGANVLTF	TGCAGCGCCGAATCCGGCTCTGGGGCCAACGTCCTGACTTTC
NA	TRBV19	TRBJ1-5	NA	CASSILLGALNQPQHF	TGTGCCAGTAGTATACTTCTGGGGGCCCTCAATCAGCCCCAGCATTTT